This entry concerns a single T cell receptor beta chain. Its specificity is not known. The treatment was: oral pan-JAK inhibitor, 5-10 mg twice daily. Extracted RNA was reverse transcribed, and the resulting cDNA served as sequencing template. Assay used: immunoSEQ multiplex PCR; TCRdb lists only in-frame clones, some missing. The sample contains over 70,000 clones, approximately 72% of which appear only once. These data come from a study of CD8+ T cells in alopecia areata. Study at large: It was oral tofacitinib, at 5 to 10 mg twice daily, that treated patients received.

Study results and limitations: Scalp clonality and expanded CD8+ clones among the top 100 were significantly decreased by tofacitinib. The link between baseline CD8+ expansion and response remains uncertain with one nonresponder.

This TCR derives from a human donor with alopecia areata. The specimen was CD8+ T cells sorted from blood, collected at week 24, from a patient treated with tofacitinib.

The CDR3 nucleotides read TGTGCCAGCAGCTCTAGCCAGGGGAATCAGCCCCAGCATTTT. This sequence encodes CASSSSQGNQPQHF. This chain joins TRBV13 and TRBJ1-5, with D maybe TRBD1 (6 bases). The CDR3 is made up of 14 amino acids. V was cut by 4 bases and J by 4 bases, with 11 bases left in between. Germline V gene lookup returns CDR1 PRHDT and CDR2 FYEKMQ (reference sequence).